Listed below are T cell receptor beta chains from one sample, sequenced in a study of blood T cell repertoires in COVID-19. Profiled with immunoSEQ multiplex PCR; TCRdb holds only in-frame clones, not every one. The sample yields about 160,000 clones, 82% seen once. Sequencing used peripheral blood. These TCRs come from a woman of 80 years or more with active or convalescent COVID-19. CDR3s include the opening cysteine and the closing phenylalanine or tryptophan. The order of the fields is V gene, D gene, clone size, J gene, CDR3 protein, CDR3 DNA. D genes are given only for firm matches. Where a row states a size, it is once, few, many or the class of an expanded clone; other rows omit it.

TRBV5-1	NA	NA	TRBJ1-4	CASSSQGATNEKLFF	TGCGCCAGCAGCTCACAGGGTGCAACTAATGAAAAACTGTTTTTT
TRBV6-5	NA	NA	TRBJ2-1	CASSYRGGNNEQFF	TGTGCCAGCAGTTACAGAGGAGGGAACAATGAGCAGTTCTTC
TRBV5-4	NA	few	TRBJ1-1	CASSLRTPSEAFF	TGTGCCAGCAGCTTAAGGACACCGTCTGAAGCTTTCTTT
TRBV19	NA	NA	TRBJ1-2	CASSIDGVGGYTF	TGTGCCAGTAGTATAGACGGGGTAGGAGGCTACACCTTC
TRBV19	TRBD1	NA	TRBJ1-5	CASASTGGMGQPQHF	TGTGCCAGCGCATCGACAGGGGGAATGGGTCAGCCCCAGCATTTT
TRBV28	TRBD2	NA	TRBJ2-5	CASSPASGSRETQYF	TGTGCCAGCAGTCCGGCTAGCGGGAGTCGCGAGACCCAGTACTTC
TRBV9	TRBD2	NA	TRBJ2-5	CASSVGGTNMETQYF	TGTGCCAGCAGCGTAGGCGGGACTAATATGGAGACCCAGTACTTC
TRBV6-5	NA	NA	TRBJ1-1	CASRATEAFF	TGTGCCAGCAGGGCCACTGAAGCTTTCTTT
TRBV2	TRBD1	NA	TRBJ1-5	CASTTGNSNQPQHF	TGTGCCAGCACGACAGGGAATAGCAATCAGCCCCAGCATTTT
TRBV6-5	TRBD2	NA	TRBJ2-5	CASRNSGGYAETQYF	TGTGCCAGCAGGAACAGCGGGGGGTATGCGGAGACCCAGTACTTC
TRBV9	NA	NA	TRBJ1-4	CASSVLATNEKLFF	TGTGCCAGCAGCGTACTTGCAACTAATGAAAAACTGTTTTTT
TRBV7-9	NA	NA	TRBJ1-6	CASSPLGGAGSPLHF	TGTGCCAGCAGCCCCCTAGGGGGGGCTGGTTCACCCCTCCACTTT
TRBV6-5	NA	NA	TRBJ1-1	CATRSTGENTEAFF	TGTGCCACCAGGTCAACAGGAGAGAACACTGAAGCTTTCTTT
TRBV14	NA	NA	TRBJ2-1	CASSQGWERYNEQFF	TGTGCCAGCAGCCAAGGCTGGGAGAGATACAATGAGCAGTTCTTC
TRBV5-1	NA	NA	TRBJ2-3	CASSLGQITDTQYF	TGCGCCAGCAGCCTCGGACAGATAACAGATACGCAGTATTTT
TRBV2	TRBD1	few	TRBJ1-2	CASPRGQGVSGYTF	TGTGCCAGCCCTAGGGGACAGGGGGTTTCTGGCTACACCTTC
TRBV19	TRBD2	NA	TRBJ2-5	CASSRGLAGGLQETQYF	TGTGCCAGTAGTAGAGGACTAGCGGGGGGCCTCCAAGAGACCCAGTACTTC
TRBV25-1	TRBD2	NA	TRBJ2-5	CASSRGLAVGTQYF	TGTGCCAGCAGTCGGGGACTAGCGGTCGGGACCCAGTACTTC
TRBV28	NA	NA	TRBJ1-1	CASSLRREAFF	TGTGCCAGCAGTTTAAGGCGGGAAGCTTTCTTT
TRBV28	TRBD1	NA	TRBJ1-1	CASITRTGGSNTEAFF	TGTGCCAGCATCACCAGGACAGGGGGCTCGAACACTGAAGCTTTCTTT